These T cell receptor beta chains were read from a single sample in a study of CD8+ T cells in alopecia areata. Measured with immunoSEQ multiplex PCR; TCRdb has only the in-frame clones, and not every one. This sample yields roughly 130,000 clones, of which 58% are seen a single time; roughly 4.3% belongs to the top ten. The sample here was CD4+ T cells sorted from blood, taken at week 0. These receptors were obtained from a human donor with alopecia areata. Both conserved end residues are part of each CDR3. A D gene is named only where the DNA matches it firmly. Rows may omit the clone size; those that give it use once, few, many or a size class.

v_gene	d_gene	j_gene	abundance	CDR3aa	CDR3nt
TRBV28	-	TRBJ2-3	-	CASNLGFTDTQYF	TGTGCCAGCAATCTAGGCTTCACAGATACGCAGTATTTT
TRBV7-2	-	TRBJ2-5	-	CASSPGEGIQETQYF	TGTGCCAGCAGCCCAGGAGAGGGGATCCAAGAGACCCAGTACTTC
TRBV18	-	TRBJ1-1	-	CASLQDKEAFF	TGTGCCAGCTTGCAAGATAAGGAAGCTTTCTTT
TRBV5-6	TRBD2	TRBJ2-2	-	CASSSTGTIPSLNTGELFF	TGTGCCAGCAGCTCCACGGGGACTATCCCATCCCTGAACACCGGGGAGCTGTTTTTT
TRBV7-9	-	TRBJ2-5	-	CASSLIVETQYF	TGTGCCAGCAGCTTAATTGTGGAGACCCAGTACTTC
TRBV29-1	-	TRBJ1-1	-	CSVEVRGASTEAFF	TGCAGCGTTGAAGTTCGGGGGGCGAGTACTGAAGCTTTCTTT
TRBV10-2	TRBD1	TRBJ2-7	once	CASMTGGSYEQYF	TGCGCCAGCATGACAGGGGGTTCCTACGAGCAGTACTTC
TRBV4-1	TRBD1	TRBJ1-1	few	CASSQDRDRAAFF	TGCGCCAGCAGCCAAGACCGGGACAGGGCAGCTTTCTTT
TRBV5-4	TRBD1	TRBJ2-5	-	CASSLTGQGGLETQYF	TGTGCCAGCAGCTTAACGGGACAGGGGGGGCTGGAGACCCAGTACTTC
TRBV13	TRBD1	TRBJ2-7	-	CASRPAGTGGYEQYF	TGTGCCAGCAGGCCGGCCGGGACAGGGGGCTACGAGCAGTACTTC
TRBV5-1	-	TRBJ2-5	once	CASSLAGQIQETQYF	TGCGCCAGCAGCTTGGCCGGTCAGATCCAAGAGACCCAGTACTTC
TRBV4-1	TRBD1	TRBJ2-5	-	CASSSHPRTGEETQYF	TGCGCCAGCAGCTCTCACCCCCGGACAGGTGAAGAGACCCAGTACTTC
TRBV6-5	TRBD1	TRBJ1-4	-	CAGDRPNRVGEKLFF	TGTGCCGGGGACAGGCCGAACAGAGTAGGTGAAAAACTGTTTTTT
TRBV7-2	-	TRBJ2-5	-	CASSWTVQETQYF	TGTGCCAGCAGCTGGACAGTCCAAGAGACCCAGTACTTC
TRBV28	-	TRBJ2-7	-	CASRTQYEQYF	TGTGCCAGTAGAACTCAGTACGAGCAGTACTTC
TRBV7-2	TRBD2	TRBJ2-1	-	CASSPGLAGEQFF	TGTGCCAGCAGCCCGGGACTAGCTGGTGAGCAGTTCTTC
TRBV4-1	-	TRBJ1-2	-	CASSQSRGSISYGYTF	TGCGCCAGCAGCCAGAGCCGGGGCTCCATTTCCTATGGCTACACCTTC
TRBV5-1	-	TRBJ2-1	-	CASSLEGFDEQFF	TGCGCCAGCAGCTTGGAAGGGTTTGATGAGCAGTTCTTC
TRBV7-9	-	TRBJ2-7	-	CASSLLTGYEQYF	TGTGCCAGCAGCTTACTTACCGGCTACGAGCAGTACTTC
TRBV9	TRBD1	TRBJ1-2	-	CASSPLLQGRIYGYTF	TGTGCCAGCAGCCCGCTGCTACAGGGGAGAATCTATGGCTACACCTTC
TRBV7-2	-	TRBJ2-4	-	CASSSRAVGTQNIQYF	TGTGCCAGCAGCTCAAGGGCCGTCGGGACTCAAAACATTCAGTACTTC
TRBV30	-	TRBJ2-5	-	CAWSVGETQYF	TGTGCCTGGAGTGTAGGAGAGACCCAGTACTTC
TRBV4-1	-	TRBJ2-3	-	CASSQELQGDTQYF	TGCGCCAGCAGCCAAGAACTTCAGGGCGATACGCAGTACTTT
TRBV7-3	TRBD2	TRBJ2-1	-	CASSTGLVGNEQFF	TGTGCCAGCAGCACTGGACTAGTCGGCAATGAGCAGTTCTTC
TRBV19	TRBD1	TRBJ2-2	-	CASSMTGEAGELFF	TGTGCCAGTAGTATGACAGGGGAGGCCGGGGAGCTGTTTTTT
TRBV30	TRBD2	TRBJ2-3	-	CATSLAGGTDTQYF	TGTGCCACCAGCCTAGCGGGAGGAACAGATACGCAGTATTTT
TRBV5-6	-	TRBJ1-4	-	CASSLDRKEKLFF	TGTGCCAGCAGCTTGGACAGGAAGGAAAAACTGTTTTTT
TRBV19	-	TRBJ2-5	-	CASSTDRRSRETQYF	TGTGCCAGTAGTACCGACAGAAGGAGTCGAGAGACCCAGTACTTC
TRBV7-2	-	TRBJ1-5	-	CASSRNTGSNQPQHF	TGTGCCAGCAGCCGAAATACAGGGTCCAATCAGCCCCAGCATTTT
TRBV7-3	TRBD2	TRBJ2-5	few	CASSTTSGEETQYF	TGTGCCAGCAGTACGACTAGCGGAGAAGAGACCCAGTACTTC
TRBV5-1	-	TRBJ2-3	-	CASSLGQYTDTQYF	TGCGCCAGCAGCTTGGGACAGTACACAGATACGCAGTATTTT
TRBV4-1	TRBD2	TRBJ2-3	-	CASSLRSSGGAGDTQYF	TGCGCCAGCAGCCTGCGATCTAGCGGGGGGGCGGGAGATACGCAGTATTTT
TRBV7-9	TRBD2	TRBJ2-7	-	CASSGTMGLAGDYEQYF	TGTGCCAGCAGCGGGACAATGGGACTAGCGGGGGACTACGAGCAGTACTTC
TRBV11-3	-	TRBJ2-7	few	CASSPAPRGEQYF	TGTGCCAGCAGTCCCGCTCCAAGGGGCGAGCAGTACTTC
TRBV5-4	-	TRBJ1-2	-	CASSLAGGVDYGYTF	TGTGCCAGCAGCTTGGCGGGGGGAGTGGACTATGGCTACACCTTC
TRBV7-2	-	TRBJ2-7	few	CASVSGGRHEQYF	TGTGCCAGCGTCTCAGGGGGGAGGCACGAGCAGTACTTC